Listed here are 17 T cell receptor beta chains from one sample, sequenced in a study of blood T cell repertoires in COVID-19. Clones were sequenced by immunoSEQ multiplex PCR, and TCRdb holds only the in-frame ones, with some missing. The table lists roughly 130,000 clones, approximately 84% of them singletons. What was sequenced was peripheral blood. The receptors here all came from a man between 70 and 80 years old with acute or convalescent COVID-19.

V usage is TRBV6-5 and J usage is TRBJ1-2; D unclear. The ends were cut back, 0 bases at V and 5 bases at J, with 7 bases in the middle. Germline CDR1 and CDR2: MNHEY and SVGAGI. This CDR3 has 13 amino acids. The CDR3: CASSYSGPYGYTF. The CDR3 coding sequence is TGTGCCAGCAGTTACTCGGGCCCGTATGGCTACACCTTC.

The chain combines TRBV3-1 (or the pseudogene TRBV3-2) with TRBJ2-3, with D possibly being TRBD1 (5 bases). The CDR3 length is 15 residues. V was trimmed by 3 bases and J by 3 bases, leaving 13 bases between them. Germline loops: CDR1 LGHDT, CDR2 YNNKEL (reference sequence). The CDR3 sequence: CASSHQQGRTDTQYF. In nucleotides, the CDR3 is TGTGCCAGCAGCCACCAGCAGGGAAGGACAGATACGCAGTATTTT.

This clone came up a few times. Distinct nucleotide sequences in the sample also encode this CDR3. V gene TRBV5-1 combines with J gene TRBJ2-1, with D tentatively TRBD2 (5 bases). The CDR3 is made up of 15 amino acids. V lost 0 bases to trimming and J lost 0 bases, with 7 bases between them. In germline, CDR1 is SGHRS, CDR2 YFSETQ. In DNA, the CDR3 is TGCGCCAGCAGCTTGGGAGGGAGCTCCTACAATGAGCAGTTCTTC. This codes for CASSLGGSSYNEQFF. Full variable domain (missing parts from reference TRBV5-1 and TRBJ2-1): KAGVTQTPRYLIKTRGQQVTLSCSPISGHRSVSWYQQTPGQGLQFLFEYFSETQRNKGNFPGRFSGRQFSNSRSEMNVSTLELGDSALYLCASSLGGSSYNEQFFGPGTRLTVL.

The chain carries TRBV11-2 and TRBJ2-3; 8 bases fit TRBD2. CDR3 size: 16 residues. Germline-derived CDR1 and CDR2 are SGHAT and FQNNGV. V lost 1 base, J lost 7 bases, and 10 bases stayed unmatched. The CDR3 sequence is CASSLGRGEREYTQYF. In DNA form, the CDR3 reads TGTGCCAGCAGCTTAGGGCGGGGGGAGCGTGAGTATACGCAGTATTTT. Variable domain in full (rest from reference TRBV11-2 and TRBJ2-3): EAGVAQSPRYKIIEKRQSVAFWCNPISGHATLYWYQQILGQGPKLLIQFQNNGVVDDSQLPKDRFSAERLKGVDSTLKIQPAKLEDSAVYLCASSLGRGEREYTQYFGPGTRLTVL.

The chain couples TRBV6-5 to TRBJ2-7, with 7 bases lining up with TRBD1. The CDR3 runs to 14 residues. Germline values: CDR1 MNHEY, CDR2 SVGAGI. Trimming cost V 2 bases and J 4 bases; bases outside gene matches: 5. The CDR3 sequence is CASSYRTGRYEQYF. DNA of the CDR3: TGTGCCAGCAGTTACCGGACAGGCAGGTACGAGCAGTACTTC.

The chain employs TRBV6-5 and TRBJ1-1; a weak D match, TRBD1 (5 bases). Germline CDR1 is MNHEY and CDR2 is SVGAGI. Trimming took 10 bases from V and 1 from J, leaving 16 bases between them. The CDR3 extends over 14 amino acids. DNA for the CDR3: TGTGCCATCGTAACGACAGTCGGGAACACTGAAGCTTTCTTT. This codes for CAIVTTVGNTEAFF.

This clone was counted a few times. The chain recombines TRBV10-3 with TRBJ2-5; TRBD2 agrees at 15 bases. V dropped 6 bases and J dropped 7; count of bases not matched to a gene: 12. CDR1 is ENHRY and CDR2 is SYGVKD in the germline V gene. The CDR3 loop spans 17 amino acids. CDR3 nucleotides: TGTGCCATCAGCCCGACCGGGACTAGCGGGGGGTCGGGGACCCAGTACTTC. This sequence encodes CAISPTGTSGGSGTQYF.

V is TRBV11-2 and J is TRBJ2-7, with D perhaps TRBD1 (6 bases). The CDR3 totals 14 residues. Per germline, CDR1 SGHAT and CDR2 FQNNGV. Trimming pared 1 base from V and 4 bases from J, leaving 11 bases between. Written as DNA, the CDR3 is TGTGCCAGCAGCTTAGGGGGGCCCGGGTACGAGCAGTACTTC. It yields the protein CASSLGGPGYEQYF.

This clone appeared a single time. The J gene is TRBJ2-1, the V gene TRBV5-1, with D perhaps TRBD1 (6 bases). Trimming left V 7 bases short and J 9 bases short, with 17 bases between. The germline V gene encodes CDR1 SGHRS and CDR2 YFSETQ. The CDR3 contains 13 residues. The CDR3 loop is CASAYQGKGEQFF. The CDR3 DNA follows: TGCGCCAGCGCCTACCAGGGGAAGGGTGAGCAGTTCTTC.

The CDR3 reads CASSLVLTNTGELFF. CDR3 coding DNA: TGTGCCAGCAGCTTAGTACTCACGAACACCGGGGAGCTGTTTTTT. J is TRBJ2-2 and V is TRBV7-6; D remains ambiguous. V dropped 1 base and J dropped 0 bases, with 6 bases sitting between them. The CDR3 runs to 15 residues. Germline V gene data show CDR1 as SGHVS and CDR2 as FNYEAQ.

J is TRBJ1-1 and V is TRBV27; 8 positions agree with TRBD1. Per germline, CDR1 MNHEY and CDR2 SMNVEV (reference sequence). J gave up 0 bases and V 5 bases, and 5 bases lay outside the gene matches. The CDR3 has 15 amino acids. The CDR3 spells CASSITGGLNTEAFF. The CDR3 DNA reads TGTGCCAGCAGTATCACAGGGGGGTTGAACACTGAAGCTTTCTTT.

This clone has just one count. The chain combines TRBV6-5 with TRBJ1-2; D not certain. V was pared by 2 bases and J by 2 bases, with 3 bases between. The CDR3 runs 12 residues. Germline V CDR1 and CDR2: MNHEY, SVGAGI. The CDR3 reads CASSYSNYGYTF. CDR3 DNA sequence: TGTGCCAGCAGTTACAGCAACTATGGCTACACCTTC.

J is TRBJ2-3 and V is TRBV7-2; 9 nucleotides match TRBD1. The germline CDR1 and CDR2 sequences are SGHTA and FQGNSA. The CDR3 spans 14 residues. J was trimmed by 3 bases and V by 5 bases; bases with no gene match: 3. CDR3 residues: CASSQQGATDTQYF. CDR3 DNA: TGTGCCAGCAGCCAACAGGGGGCTACAGATACGCAGTATTTT.

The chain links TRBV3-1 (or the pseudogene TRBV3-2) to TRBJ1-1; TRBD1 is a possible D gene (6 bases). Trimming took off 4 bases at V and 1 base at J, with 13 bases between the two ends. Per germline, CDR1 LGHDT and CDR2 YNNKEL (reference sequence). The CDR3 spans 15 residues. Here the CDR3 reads CASSPRTVWNTEAFF. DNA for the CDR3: TGTGCCAGCAGCCCCCGGACAGTATGGAACACTGAAGCTTTCTTT.

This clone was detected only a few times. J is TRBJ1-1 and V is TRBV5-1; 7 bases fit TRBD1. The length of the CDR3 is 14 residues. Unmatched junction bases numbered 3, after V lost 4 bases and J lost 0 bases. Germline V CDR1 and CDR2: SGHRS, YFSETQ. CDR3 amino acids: CASSVGQLNTEAFF. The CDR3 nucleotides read TGCGCCAGCAGCGTGGGACAGCTGAACACTGAAGCTTTCTTT.

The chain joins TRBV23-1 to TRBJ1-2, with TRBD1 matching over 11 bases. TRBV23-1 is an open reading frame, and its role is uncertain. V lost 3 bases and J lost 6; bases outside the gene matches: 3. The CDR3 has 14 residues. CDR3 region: CASSQGGQGDGYTF. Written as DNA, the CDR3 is TGCGCCAGCAGTCAGGGGGGACAGGGGGATGGCTACACCTTC.

The CDR3 is CASSRKPRVLGGRDGYTF. CDR3 sequence (DNA): TGTGCCAGCAGCCGAAAGCCGCGGGTCTTGGGCGGTAGAGATGGCTACACCTTC. V and J are TRBV3-1 (or the pseudogene TRBV3-2) and TRBJ1-2; D gene uncertain. V shed 4 bases and J shed 6 bases, with 27 bases lying between them. CDR1 is LGHDT, CDR2 YNNKEL, per germline (reference sequence). This CDR3 is built from 18 residues.